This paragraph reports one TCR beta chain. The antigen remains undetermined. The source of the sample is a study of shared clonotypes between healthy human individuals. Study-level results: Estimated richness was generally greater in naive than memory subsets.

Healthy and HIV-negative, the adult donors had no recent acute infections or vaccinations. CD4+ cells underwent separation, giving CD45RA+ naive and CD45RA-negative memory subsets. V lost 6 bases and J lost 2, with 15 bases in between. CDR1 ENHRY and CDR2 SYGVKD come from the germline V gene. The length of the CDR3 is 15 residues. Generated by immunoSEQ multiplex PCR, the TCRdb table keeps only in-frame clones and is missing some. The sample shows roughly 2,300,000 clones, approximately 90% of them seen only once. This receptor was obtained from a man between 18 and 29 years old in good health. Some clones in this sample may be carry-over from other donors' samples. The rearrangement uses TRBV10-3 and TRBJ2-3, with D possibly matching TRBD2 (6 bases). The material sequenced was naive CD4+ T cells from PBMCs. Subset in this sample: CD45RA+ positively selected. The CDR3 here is CAIRLGREPTDTQYF. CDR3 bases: TGTGCCATCAGACTGGGACGGGAGCCCACAGATACGCAGTATTTT.